The clone carrying this TCR beta chain was counted a few times. This sample stems from a study of shared clonotypes between healthy human individuals. CDR1 is MNHEY and CDR2 is SVGAGI in the germline V gene. V gave up 6 bases and J gave up 1 base, with 13 bases separating them. CDR3 length equals 14 residues. Study processing details: Without quality scores, immunoSEQ junctional reads could not be filtered like full-length reads. Profiling relied on immunoSEQ multiplex PCR, and the TCRdb table lists in-frame clones only, not all of them. V, J and clone size are those of that table, while D and trimming were read from the DNA. The table lists about 980,000 clones, about 80% of them singletons. The donor population consisted of healthy HIV-negative adults with no recent acute infections or vaccinations.

The source material was memory CD4+ T cells sorted from blood. Regarding subset: CD45RA-negative fraction. The chain couples TRBV6-5 to TRBJ2-7; D perhaps matches TRBD2 (6 bases). This TCR was recovered from a man between 18 and 35 years old in good health. CDR3 loop: CASSPPGRSYEQYF. The CDR3 region has the DNA TGTGCCAGCAGCCCCCCGGGGAGGTCCTACGAGCAGTACTTC.